These 14 T cell receptor beta chains share one sample of origin, sequenced in a study of T cells in localized non-small cell lung cancer. The method was immunoSEQ multiplex PCR; TCRdb's version includes in-frame clones alone and lacks a portion of them. Among some 64,000 clones listed, about 90% were seen once. Sequenced material: peripheral blood, taken before any cancer treatment. These receptors came from a woman aged 40 to 75 with stage I lung adenocarcinoma.

This clone is a singleton in its sample. The rearrangement uses TRBV28 and TRBJ2-1; 10 bases fit TRBD2. The length of the CDR3 is 14 residues. Looked up from germline, CDR1 is MDHEN and CDR2 is SYDVKM. Trimming removed 5 bases from V and 9 bases from J; junction bases left unmatched: 7. The CDR3 DNA reads as TGTGCCAGCAGTCCCCTACTAGCGGGGTTTGAGCAGTTCTTC. Its protein product is CASSPLLAGFEQFF.

The rearrangement uses TRBV29-1 and TRBJ1-2; 8 nucleotides agree with TRBD1. Per the germline V gene, CDR1 is SQVTM and CDR2 is ANQGSEA. This CDR3 comprises 13 residues. V gave up 3 bases and J gave up 5 bases; unmatched junction bases: 5. The CDR3 DNA reads as TGCAGCGTTGATCGACAGGGGAGATATGGCTACACCTTC. It codes for CSVDRQGRYGYTF.

The chain carries TRBV7-9 and TRBJ2-1; 7 bases fit TRBD2. Germline loops: CDR1 SEHNR, CDR2 FQNEAQ (reference sequence). With V trimmed by 4 bases and J by 5 bases, 8 bases remained unmatched. The CDR3 length is 15 residues. The CDR3, as DNA: TGTGCCAGCAGCTCCCCTGGCGGGAGAAACAATGAGCAGTTCTTC. Protein sequence: CASSSPGGRNNEQFF.

The chain recombines TRBV12-5 with TRBJ2-7; possibly TRBD2 for D (8 bases). Germline V lookup: CDR1 LGHNT, CDR2 FRNRAP. The V end was cut by 6 bases, the J end by 2 bases, with 20 bases between. The CDR3 is made up of 16 amino acids. The CDR3 nucleotides read TGTGCTAGTGGCGACCGGACTAGCAGGGGGGCCTACGAGCAGTACTTC. Its protein product is CASGDRTSRGAYEQYF.

The chain links TRBV7-3 to TRBJ2-5; the D is unclear. The DNA end lines up better with TRBJ2-7; the J call may be wrong. CDR1 is SGHTA and CDR2 is FQGTGA in the germline V gene. CDR3 length: 14 amino acids. CDR3 protein: CASSLYVGPYEQYF. DNA for the CDR3: TGTGCCAGCAGCTTATATGTGGGCCCCTACGAGCAGTACTTC.

V and J are TRBV6-6 and TRBJ2-7; 9 nucleotides match TRBD2. Germline loops: CDR1 MNHNY, CDR2 SVGAGI (reference sequence). CDR3 size: 14 residues. The trim removed 8 bases at V and 4 bases at J, leaving 9 bases unmatched. The CDR3 coding sequence is TGTGCCAGCGTGGCGGGAGGGGGGGAATACGAGCAGTACTTC. This codes for CASVAGGGEYEQYF.

The CDR3 coding sequence is TGTGCCTGGAGTCGGGAACACTATGGCTACACCTTC. This sequence encodes CAWSREHYGYTF. The chain recombines TRBV30 with TRBJ1-2, with D uncertain. The CDR3 sequence is 12 residues long. Germline V lookup: CDR1 GTSNPN, CDR2 SVGIG (reference sequence). V was clipped by 2 bases and J by 3 bases, with 7 bases between them. The variable domain in full, completed from reference TRBV30 and TRBJ1-2, reads SQTIHQWPATLVQPVGSPLSLECTVEGTSNPNLYWYRQAAGRGLQLLFYSVGIGQISSEVPQNLSASRPQDRQFILSSKKLLLSDSGFYLCAWSREHYGYTFGSGTRLTVV.

This clone was seen a few times. The chain couples TRBV7-2 to TRBJ1-2; no firm D call. V was pared by 3 bases and J by 1 base, with 6 bases between. CDR3 length: 13 residues. Germline V CDR1 and CDR2: SGHTA, FQGNSA. The DNA for the CDR3 is TGTGCCAGCAGCTTTGTGGGTAACTATGGCTACACCTTC. Its translation is CASSFVGNYGYTF.

The rearrangement joins TRBV7-8 to TRBJ1-2, with a possible D match to TRBD1 (5 bases). V was clipped by 4 bases and J by 0 bases, with 9 bases between them. Germline values: CDR1 SGHVS, CDR2 FQNEAQ. The CDR3 sequence is 14 residues long. DNA for the CDR3: TGTGCCAGCAGCTCACTGACAGCTAACTATGGCTACACCTTC. Amino acids: CASSSLTANYGYTF.

The chain carries TRBV4-1 and TRBJ2-2; tentative D call: TRBD1 (5 bases). Trimming pared 0 bases from V and 2 bases from J, leaving 10 bases between. Looked up from germline, CDR1 is MGHRA and CDR2 is YSYEKL. This CDR3 spans 16 amino acids. Here the CDR3 DNA reads TGCGCCAGCAGCCAAGATACAGGCTTCAACACCGGGGAGCTGTTTTTT. This sequence encodes CASSQDTGFNTGELFF.

The chain employs TRBV2 and TRBJ2-3; D could derive from TRBD1 or TRBD2 (5 bases each). Trimming pared 6 bases from V and 2 bases from J, leaving 15 bases between. The length of the CDR3 is 15 residues. Germline-derived CDR1 and CDR2 are SNHLY and FYNNEI. The CDR3 reads CASRNRDGHTDTQYF. CDR3 nucleotide sequence: TGTGCCAGCAGGAACCGGGACGGACACACAGATACGCAGTATTTT.

J is TRBJ1-1 and V is TRBV14, with unresolved D. This CDR3 has 14 amino acids. Germline V gene sequence: CDR1 SGHDN, CDR2 FVKESK. The germline V and J ends were trimmed by 4 bases and 7 bases, with 16 bases remaining between them. DNA for the CDR3: TGTGCCAGCAGCCGGACCGGGAAAGGGAATGAAGCTTTCTTT. Amino acid sequence: CASSRTGKGNEAFF.

CDR3 sequence: CASVRVSGRARCLEQYF. CDR3 coding DNA: TGTGCCAGCGTCCGGGTTAGTGGTAGGGCTCGATGTCTCGAGCAGTACTTC. V usage is TRBV6-4 and J usage is TRBJ2-7, with unresolved D. V lost 8 bases, J lost 6 bases, and 29 bases lay in between. CDR1 and CDR2 (germline): MRHNA, SNTAGT. There are 17 residues in the CDR3.

The V gene is TRBV4-2, the J gene TRBJ2-1; D not resolved. V lost 0 bases and J 6 bases, leaving 9 bases between the germline ends. CDR1 LGHNA and CDR2 YNFKEQ come from the germline V gene. The CDR3 consists of 14 residues. The CDR3 coding sequence is TGTGCCAGCAGCCAAGATCGGATGTCCAATGAGCAGTTCTTC. Protein: CASSQDRMSNEQFF.